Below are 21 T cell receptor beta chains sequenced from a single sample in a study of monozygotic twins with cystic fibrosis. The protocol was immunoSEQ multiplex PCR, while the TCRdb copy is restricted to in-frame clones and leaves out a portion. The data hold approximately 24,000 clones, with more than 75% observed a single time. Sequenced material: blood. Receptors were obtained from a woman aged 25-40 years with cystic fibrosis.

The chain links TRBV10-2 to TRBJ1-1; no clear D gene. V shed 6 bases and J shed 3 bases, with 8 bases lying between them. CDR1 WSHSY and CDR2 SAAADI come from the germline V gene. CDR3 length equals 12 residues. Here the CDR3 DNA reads TGCGCCAGCAGGATAGTGGACACTGAAGCTTTCTTT. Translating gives CASRIVDTEAFF.

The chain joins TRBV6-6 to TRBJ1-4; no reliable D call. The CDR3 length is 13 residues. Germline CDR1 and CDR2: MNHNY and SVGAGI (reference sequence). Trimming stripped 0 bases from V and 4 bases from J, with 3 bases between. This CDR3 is CASSYSNNEKLFF. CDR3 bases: TGTGCCAGCAGTTACTCAAATAATGAAAAACTGTTTTTT.

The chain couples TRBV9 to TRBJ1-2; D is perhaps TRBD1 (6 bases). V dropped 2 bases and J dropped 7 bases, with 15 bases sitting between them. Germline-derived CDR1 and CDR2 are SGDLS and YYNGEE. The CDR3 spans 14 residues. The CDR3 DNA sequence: TGTGCCAGCAGCGTCAGCCCAGGGGTAGGTGGCTACACCTTC. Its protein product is CASSVSPGVGGYTF.

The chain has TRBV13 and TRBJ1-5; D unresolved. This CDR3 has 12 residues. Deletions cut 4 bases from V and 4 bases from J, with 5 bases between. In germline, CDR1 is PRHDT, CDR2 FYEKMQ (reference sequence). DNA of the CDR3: TGTGCCAGCAGCTCCGGTAATCAGCCCCAGCATTTT. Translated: CASSSGNQPQHF.

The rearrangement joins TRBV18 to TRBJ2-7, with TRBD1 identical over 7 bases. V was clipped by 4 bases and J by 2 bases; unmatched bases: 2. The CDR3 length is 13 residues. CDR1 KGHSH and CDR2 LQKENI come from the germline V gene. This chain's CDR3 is CASSLGTAYEQYF. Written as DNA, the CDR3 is TGTGCCAGCTCACTAGGGACAGCCTACGAGCAGTACTTC.

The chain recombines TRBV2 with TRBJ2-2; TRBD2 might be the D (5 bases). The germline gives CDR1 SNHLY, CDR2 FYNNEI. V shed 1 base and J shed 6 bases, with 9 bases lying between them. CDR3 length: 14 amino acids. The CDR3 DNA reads TGTGCCAGCAGTGAAGGCGGGTGGGCCGGGGAGCTGTTTTTT. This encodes CASSEGGWAGELFF.

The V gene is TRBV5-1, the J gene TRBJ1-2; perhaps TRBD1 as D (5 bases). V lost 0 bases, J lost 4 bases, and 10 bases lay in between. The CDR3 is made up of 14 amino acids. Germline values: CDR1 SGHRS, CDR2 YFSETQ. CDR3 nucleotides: TGCGCCAGCAGCTTGGAGCCAGGGAGCTATGGCTACACCTTC. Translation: CASSLEPGSYGYTF.

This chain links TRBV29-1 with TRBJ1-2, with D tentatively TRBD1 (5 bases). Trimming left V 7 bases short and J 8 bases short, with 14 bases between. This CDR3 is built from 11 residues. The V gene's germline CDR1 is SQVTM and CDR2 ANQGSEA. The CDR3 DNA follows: TGCAGCGCCCGGGGGTCTCAGGGCTACACCTTC. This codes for CSARGSQGYTF.

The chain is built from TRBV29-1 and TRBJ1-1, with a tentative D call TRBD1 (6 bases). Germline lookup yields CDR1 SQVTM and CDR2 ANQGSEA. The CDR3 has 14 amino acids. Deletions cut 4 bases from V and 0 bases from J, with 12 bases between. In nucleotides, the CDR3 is TGCAGCGTTGCGGGACACAGGATGAACACTGAAGCTTTCTTT. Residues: CSVAGHRMNTEAFF.

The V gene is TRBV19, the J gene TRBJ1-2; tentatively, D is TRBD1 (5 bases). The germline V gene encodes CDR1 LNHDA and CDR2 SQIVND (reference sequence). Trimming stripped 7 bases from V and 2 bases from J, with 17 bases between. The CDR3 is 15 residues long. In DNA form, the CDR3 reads TGTGCCAGTACGAGGGTTATAGACAGCAACTATGGCTACACCTTC. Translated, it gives CASTRVIDSNYGYTF.

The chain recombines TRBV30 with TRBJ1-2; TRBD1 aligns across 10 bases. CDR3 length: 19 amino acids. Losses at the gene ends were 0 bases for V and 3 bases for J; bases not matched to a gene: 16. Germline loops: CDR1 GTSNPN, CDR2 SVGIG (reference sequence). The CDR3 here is CAWSVLFPRDRGIDYGYTF. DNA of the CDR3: TGTGCCTGGAGTGTACTCTTCCCTCGGGACAGGGGAATTGACTATGGCTACACCTTC. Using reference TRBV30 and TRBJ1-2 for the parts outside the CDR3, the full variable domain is SQTIHQWPATLVQPVGSPLSLECTVEGTSNPNLYWYRQAAGRGLQLLFYSVGIGQISSEVPQNLSASRPQDRQFILSSKKLLLSDSGFYLCAWSVLFPRDRGIDYGYTFGSGTRLTVV.

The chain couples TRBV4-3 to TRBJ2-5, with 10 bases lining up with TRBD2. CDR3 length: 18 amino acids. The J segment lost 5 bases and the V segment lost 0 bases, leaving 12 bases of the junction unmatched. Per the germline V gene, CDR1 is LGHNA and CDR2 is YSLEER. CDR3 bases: TGCGCCAGCAGCCAAGACGTTCCGAGCGGGGGGGCCGGGGAGACCCAGTACTTC. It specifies CASSQDVPSGGAGETQYF.

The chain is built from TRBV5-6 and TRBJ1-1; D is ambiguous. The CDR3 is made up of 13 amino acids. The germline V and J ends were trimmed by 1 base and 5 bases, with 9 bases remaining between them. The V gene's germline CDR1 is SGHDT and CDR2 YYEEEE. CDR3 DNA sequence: TGTGCCAGCAGCTTGAATTGGCGAACTGAAGCTTTCTTT. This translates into CASSLNWRTEAFF.

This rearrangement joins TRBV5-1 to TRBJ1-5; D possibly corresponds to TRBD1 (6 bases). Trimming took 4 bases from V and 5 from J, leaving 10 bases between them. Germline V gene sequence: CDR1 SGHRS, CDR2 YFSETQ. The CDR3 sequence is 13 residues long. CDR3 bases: TGCGCCAGCAGCGTCACAGGGTATCAGCCCCAGCATTTT. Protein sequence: CASSVTGYQPQHF.

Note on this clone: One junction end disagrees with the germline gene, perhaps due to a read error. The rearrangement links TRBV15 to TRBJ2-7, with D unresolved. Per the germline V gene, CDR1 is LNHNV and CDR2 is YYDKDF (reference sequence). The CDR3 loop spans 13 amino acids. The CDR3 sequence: CATSRDWANEQYF. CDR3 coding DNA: TGCGCCACCAGCAGAGATTGGGCCAACGAGCAGTACTTC.

CDR3: CASSYSRLIWGGELFF. CDR3 nucleotide sequence: TGTGCCAGCAGTTACTCCCGACTCATCTGGGGCGGGGAGCTGTTTTTT. The chain employs TRBV6-5 and TRBJ2-2; no clear D gene. This CDR3 is built from 16 residues. The germline gives CDR1 MNHEY, CDR2 SVGAGI. V dropped 0 bases and J dropped 7 bases, with 15 bases sitting between them.

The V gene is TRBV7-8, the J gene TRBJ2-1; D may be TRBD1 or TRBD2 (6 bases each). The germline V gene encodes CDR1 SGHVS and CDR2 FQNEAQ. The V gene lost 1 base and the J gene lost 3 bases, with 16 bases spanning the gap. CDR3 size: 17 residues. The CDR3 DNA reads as TGTGCCAGCAGCTTAGGGAGGCGCGGGACACTCTACAATGAGCAGTTCTTC. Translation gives CASSLGRRGTLYNEQFF. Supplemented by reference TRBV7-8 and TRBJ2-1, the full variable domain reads GAGVSQSPRYKVAKRGQDVALRCDPISGHVSLFWYQQALGQGPEFLTYFQNEAQLDKSGLPSDRFFAERPEGSVSTLKIQRTQQEDSAVYLCASSLGRRGTLYNEQFFGPGTRLTVL.

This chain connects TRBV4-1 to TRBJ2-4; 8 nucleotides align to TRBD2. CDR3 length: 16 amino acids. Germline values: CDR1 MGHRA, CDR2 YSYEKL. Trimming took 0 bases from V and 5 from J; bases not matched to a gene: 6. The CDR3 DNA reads TGCGCCAGCAGCCAAGAGCCGGGGGGGACCGAAAACATTCAGTACTTC. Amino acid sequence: CASSQEPGGTENIQYF.

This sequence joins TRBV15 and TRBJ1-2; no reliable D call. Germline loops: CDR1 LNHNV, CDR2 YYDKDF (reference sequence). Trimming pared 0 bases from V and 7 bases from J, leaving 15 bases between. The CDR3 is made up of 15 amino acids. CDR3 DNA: TGTGCCACCAGCAGAGATTCCAGGCTAGAGGGTGGCTACACCTTC. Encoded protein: CATSRDSRLEGGYTF.

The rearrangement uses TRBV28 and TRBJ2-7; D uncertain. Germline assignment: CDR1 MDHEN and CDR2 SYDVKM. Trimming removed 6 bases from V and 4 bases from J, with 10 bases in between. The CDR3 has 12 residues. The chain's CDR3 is CASSSDRYEQYF. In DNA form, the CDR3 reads TGTGCCAGCAGCTCGGATCGATACGAGCAGTACTTC.

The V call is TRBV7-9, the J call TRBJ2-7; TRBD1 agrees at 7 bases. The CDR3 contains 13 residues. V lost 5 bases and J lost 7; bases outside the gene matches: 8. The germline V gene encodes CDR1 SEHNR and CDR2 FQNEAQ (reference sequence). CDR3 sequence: CASSRGPGLEQYF. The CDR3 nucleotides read TGTGCCAGCAGCAGGGGGCCCGGCTTGGAGCAGTACTTC.